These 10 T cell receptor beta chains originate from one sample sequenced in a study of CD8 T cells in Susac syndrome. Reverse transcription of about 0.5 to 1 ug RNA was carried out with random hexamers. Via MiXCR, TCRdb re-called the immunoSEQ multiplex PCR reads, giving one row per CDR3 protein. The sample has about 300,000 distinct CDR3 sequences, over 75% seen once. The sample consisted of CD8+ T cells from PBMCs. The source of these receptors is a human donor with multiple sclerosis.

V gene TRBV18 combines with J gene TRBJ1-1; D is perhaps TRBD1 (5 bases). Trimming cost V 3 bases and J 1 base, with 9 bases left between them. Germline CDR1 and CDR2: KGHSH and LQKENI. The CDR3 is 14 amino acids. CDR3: CASSPGQGNTEAFF. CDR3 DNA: TGTGCCAGCTCACCCGGACAAGGGAACACTGAAGCTTTCTTT.

CDR3: CASSQRVAGGPAYEQYF. The CDR3 DNA reads TGTGCCAGCAGCCAGAGGGTAGCGGGGGGGCCCGCCTACGAGCAGTACTTC. The rearrangement links TRBV4-2 to TRBJ2-7; 11 nucleotides match TRBD2. Unmatched junction bases numbered 9, after V lost 3 bases and J lost 2 bases. The CDR3 is made up of 17 amino acids. CDR1 and CDR2 (germline): LGHNA, YNFKEQ.

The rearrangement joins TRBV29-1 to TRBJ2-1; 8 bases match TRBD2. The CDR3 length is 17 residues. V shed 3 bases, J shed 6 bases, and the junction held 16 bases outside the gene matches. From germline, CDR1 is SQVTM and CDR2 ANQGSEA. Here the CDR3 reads CSVDGRWGAGGLNEQFF. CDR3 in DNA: TGCAGCGTTGATGGCCGGTGGGGTGCGGGAGGCCTCAATGAGCAGTTCTTC.

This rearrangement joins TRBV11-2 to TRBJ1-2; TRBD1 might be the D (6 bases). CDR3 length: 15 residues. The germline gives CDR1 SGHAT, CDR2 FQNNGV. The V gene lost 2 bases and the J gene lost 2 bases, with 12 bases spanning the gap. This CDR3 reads CASSLMAGANYGYTF. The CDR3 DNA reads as TGTGCCAGCAGCTTAATGGCAGGGGCCAACTATGGCTACACCTTC.

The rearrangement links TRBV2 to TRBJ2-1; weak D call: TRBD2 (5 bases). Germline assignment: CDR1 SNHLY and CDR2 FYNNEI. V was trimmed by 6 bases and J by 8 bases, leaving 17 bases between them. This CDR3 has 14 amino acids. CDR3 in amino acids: CASRLSGLGYEQFF. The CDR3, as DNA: TGTGCCAGCAGGTTGAGCGGTTTAGGGTATGAGCAGTTCTTC.

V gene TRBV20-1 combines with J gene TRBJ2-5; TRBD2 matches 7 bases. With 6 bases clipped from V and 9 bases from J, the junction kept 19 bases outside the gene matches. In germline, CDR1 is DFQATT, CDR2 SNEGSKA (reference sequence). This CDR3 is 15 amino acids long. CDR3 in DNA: TGCAGTGCGGACGGCGGGGGTGGACGCCCGGGGGCCCAGTACTTC. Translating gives CSADGGGGRPGAQYF.

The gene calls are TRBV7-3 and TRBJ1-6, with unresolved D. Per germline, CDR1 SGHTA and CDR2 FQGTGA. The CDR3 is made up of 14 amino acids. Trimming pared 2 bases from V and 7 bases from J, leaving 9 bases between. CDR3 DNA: TGTGCCAGCAGCTTAGGGGATCCCAATTCACCCCTCCACTTT. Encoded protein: CASSLGDPNSPLHF.

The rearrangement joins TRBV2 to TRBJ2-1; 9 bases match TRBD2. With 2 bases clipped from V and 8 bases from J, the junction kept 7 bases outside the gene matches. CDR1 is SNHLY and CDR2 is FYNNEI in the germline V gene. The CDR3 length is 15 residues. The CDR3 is CASSELAGGPYEQFF. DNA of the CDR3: TGTGCCAGCAGTGAACTTGCGGGAGGGCCCTATGAGCAGTTCTTC.

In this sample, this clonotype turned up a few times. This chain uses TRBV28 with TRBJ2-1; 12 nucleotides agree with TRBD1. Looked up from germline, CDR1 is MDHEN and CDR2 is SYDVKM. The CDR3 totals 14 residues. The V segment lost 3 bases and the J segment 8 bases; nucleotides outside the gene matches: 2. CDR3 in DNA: TGTGCCAGCAGTTTCGGGACAGGGGGCGATGAGCAGTTCTTC. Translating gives CASSFGTGGDEQFF. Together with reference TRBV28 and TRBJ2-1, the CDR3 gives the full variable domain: DVKVTQSSRYLVKRTGEKVFLECVQDMDHENMFWYRQDPGLGLRLIYFSYDVKMKEKGDIPEGYSVSREKKERFSLILESASTNQTSMYLCASSFGTGGDEQFFGPGTRLTVL.

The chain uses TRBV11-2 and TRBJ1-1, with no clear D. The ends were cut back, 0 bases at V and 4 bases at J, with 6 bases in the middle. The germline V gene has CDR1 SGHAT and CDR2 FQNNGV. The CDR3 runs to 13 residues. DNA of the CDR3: TGTGCCAGCAGCTTAGAAGCCAGCACTGAAGCTTTCTTT. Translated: CASSLEASTEAFF.